The source of this TCR beta chain is a study of spatial heterogeneity in lung cancer. On the study more broadly: Each unique TCR and UMI combination was seen more than ten times on average in raw reads. Findings of the study overall: Ubiquitous expanded tumor TCRs were observed in blood more at resection than follow-up.

Every individual TCR cDNA molecule carried its own unique molecular identifier, which allowed correction of PCR and sequencing errors. A single record per CDR3 protein comes from TCRdb applying MiXCR to the 5' RACE reads. The sample lists around 92,000 distinct CDR3 sequences, approximately 12% occurring once. The time point denotes: sample taken at primary tumor resection. The study sequenced unsorted whole RNA from tumor, nontumor lung or frozen PBMC. Note on this clonotype: What it binds is unknown.

This clonotype was obtained from a male donor with early-stage non-small cell lung cancer. The source was PBMCs, collected at surgery.

This CDR3 is CASSQAQLAGETQYF. The CDR3 DNA follows: TGCGCCAGCAGCCAAGCCCAACTAGCGGGGGAGACCCAGTACTTC. The chain is built from TRBV4-1 and TRBJ2-5; 10 nucleotides line up with TRBD2. After removal of 1 base from V and 5 bases from J, the junction contained 4 bases not matched to a gene. The CDR3 contains 15 residues. Germline assignment: CDR1 MGHRA and CDR2 YSYEKL.